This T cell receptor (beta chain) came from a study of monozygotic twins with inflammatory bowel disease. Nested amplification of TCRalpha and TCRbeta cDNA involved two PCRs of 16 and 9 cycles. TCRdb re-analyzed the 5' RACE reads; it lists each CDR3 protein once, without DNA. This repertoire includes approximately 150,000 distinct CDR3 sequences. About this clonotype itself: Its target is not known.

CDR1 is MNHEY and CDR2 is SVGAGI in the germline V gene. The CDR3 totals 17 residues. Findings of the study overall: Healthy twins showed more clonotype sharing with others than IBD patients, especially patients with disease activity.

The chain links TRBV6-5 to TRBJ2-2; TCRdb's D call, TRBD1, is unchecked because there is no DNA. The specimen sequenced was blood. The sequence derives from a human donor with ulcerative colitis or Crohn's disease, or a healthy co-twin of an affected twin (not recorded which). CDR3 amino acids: CASIRRGQSANTGELFF.